The present T cell receptor (beta chain) was sequenced within a study of response to subunit inactivated influenza vaccine. Study outcomes and limitations: There was a suggestion from the authors that each seasonal influenza vaccination recruits few new T cells.

On this clonotype itself: Its target is not known.

The CDR3 is 17 residues long. Trimming pared 2 bases from V and 2 bases from J, leaving 19 bases between. CDR1 is MNHNS and CDR2 is SASEGT in the germline V gene. TCRdb re-called the RT-PCR reads with MiXCR, one entry per CDR3 protein. This sample yields about 520,000 distinct CDR3 sequences, of which around 7.9% are seen a single time; over 10% belongs to the top ten. This specimen consisted of PBMCs from blood, obtained about 24 months after vaccination. J is TRBJ2-7 and V is TRBV6-1; D uncertain. This sequence was found in a man aged 50 to 69 who received an inactivated influenza vaccine. The CDR3 nucleotides are TGTGCCAGCAGTGAAAGGGCTGCCTATGGTTTAACCTACGAGCAGTACTTC. Its protein is CASSERAAYGLTYEQYF.